This T cell receptor (beta chain) was sequenced during a study of blood T cell repertoires in COVID-19. Study overall: T cells, B-cell-depleted T cells, or PBMCs supplied cDNA or gDNA.

Seattle participants joined during active infection and were tracked over time. A single count supports this clone. Original analysis: Counts of nucleated cells, estimated from reference gene primer amplification, were obtained. Profiled with immunoSEQ multiplex PCR; TCRdb holds only in-frame clones, not every one. V and J calls and clone size are copied from that table; D and trimming were computed from the DNA. This sample has about 71,000 clones; roughly 80% occur once, and the top ten carry about 6.9%. The germline V gene encodes CDR1 ENHRY and CDR2 SYGVKD. V shed 2 bases and J 4 bases; nucleotides not matched to a gene: 7. CDR3 length: 15 amino acids.

This chain uses TRBV10-3 with TRBJ1-2, with 7 bases aligning to TRBD1. The sample consisted of peripheral blood. The clonotype was recovered from a man aged 25 to 40 with COVID-19, enrolled during active disease. The CDR3 DNA is TGTGCCATCAGTGAGAGGGGGCAAGCGAGCTATGGCTACACCTTC. It specifies CAISERGQASYGYTF.